Listed here are 32 T cell receptor beta chains from one sample, sequenced in a study of blood T cells in healthy people across ages. The second PCR ran roughly 7 to 12 cycles with a sample-barcoded 5' primer and J-beta primers. TCRdb fed the 5' RACE reads into MiXCR, producing one record per CDR3 protein. The repertoire has approximately 690,000 distinct CDR3 sequences, roughly two fifths of them found once; the top ten carry roughly 30%. Material for sequencing was blood. These receptors were obtained from a man older than 75 in good health.

This clonotype was picked up many times. The chain carries TRBV4-2 and TRBJ2-7; D possibly corresponds to TRBD2 (6 bases). Germline CDR1 is LGHNA and CDR2 is YNFKEQ. The CDR3 is 16 residues long. Trimming shortened V by 1 base and J by 4 bases, and 17 bases separated the two germline ends. CDR3: CASSQGFSGRVYEQYF. The DNA for the CDR3 is TGTGCCAGCAGCCAAGGGTTCAGCGGGCGGGTTTACGAGCAGTACTTC.

The V call is TRBV9, the J call TRBJ2-7, with D perhaps matching TRBD1 (6 bases). Germline lookup yields CDR1 SGDLS and CDR2 YYNGEE. The V end was cut by 6 bases, the J end by 1 base, with 14 bases between. The CDR3 is 14 residues long. In nucleotides, the CDR3 is TGTGCCAGCACCCAGGGGCCTCTATCCTACGAGCAGTACTTC. Translation: CASTQGPLSYEQYF.

This clonotype occurred a few times. This chain links TRBV6-5 with TRBJ2-3, with 8 bases that match TRBD2. Germline CDR1 and CDR2: MNHEY and SVGAGI. The junction had 3 bases not matched to a gene; V was cut back by 4 bases and J by 9 bases. The CDR3 runs to 12 residues. Written as DNA, the CDR3 is TGTGCCAGCAGTTCCTCGGGGGGGACGCAGTATTTT. Its protein product is CASSSSGGTQYF.

The chain has TRBV7-2 and TRBJ2-1, with D perhaps TRBD1 (5 bases). The CDR3 totals 15 residues. V lost 3 bases and J lost 0, with 9 bases in between. Per the germline V gene, CDR1 is SGHTA and CDR2 is FQGNSA. The CDR3 nucleotides read TGTGCCAGCAGCTTGGACATAAGCTCCTACAATGAGCAGTTCTTC. It codes for CASSLDISSYNEQFF.

The rearrangement uses TRBV5-8 and TRBJ2-7, with D perhaps matching TRBD1 (7 bases). This CDR3 region has 15 residues. Germline V gene data show CDR1 as SGHTS and CDR2 as YDEGEE. The V end lost 3 bases, the J end lost 0 bases, and 13 bases lay between the germline ends. This chain's CDR3 is CASSWRDRSSYEQYF. The DNA for the CDR3 is TGTGCCAGCAGCTGGCGGGACAGAAGCTCCTACGAGCAGTACTTC.

V gene TRBV7-6 combines with J gene TRBJ2-3, with D perhaps TRBD1 (6 bases). Germline V lookup: CDR1 SGHVS, CDR2 FNYEAQ. The CDR3 has 16 amino acids. The V and J ends lost 2 bases and 2 bases respectively, with 14 bases between them. The CDR3 region is CASSLRTDRYTDTQYF. The CDR3 nucleotides are TGTGCCAGCAGCTTAAGGACAGACCGATACACAGATACGCAGTATTTT.

This clonotype was observed a few times. This chain joins TRBV27 and TRBJ2-7; TRBD2 is a possible D gene (6 bases). Trimming removed 2 bases from V and 2 bases from J, with 13 bases in between. CDR3 length equals 15 residues. The V gene's germline CDR1 is MNHEY and CDR2 SMNVEV (reference sequence). CDR3 in DNA: TGTGCCAGCAGTTTAGGAGGGTCCCAGCCCTACGAGCAGTACTTC. Its translation is CASSLGGSQPYEQYF.

This clonotype has more than one count but fewer than ten. The rearrangement links TRBV6-2 or TRBV6-3 to TRBJ2-1, with D uncertain. The CDR3 is made up of 14 amino acids. The V end lost 3 bases, the J end lost 2 bases, and 8 bases lay between the germline ends. Germline loops: CDR1 MNHEY, CDR2 SVGEGT. The CDR3: CASSYQNTYNEQFF. In DNA form, the CDR3 reads TGTGCCAGCAGTTATCAGAATACCTACAATGAGCAGTTCTTC.

This clonotype turned up a few times. This chain uses TRBV20-1 with TRBJ1-6, with D perhaps TRBD1 (6 bases). Trimming took off 3 bases at V and 8 bases at J, with 11 bases between the two ends. This CDR3 contains 13 residues. The V gene's germline CDR1 is DFQATT and CDR2 SNEGSKA (reference sequence). This CDR3 reads CSASQGSHSPLHF. As DNA, the CDR3 is TGCAGTGCTAGTCAGGGGTCTCATTCACCCCTCCACTTT.

V usage is TRBV7-2 and J usage is TRBJ2-3; D perhaps matches TRBD1 (6 bases). Trimming stripped 7 bases from V and 6 bases from J, with 17 bases between. Germline lookup yields CDR1 SGHTA and CDR2 FQGNSA. The CDR3 length is 14 residues. The CDR3 loop is CASTTGPATDTQYF. DNA for the CDR3: TGTGCCAGCACTACAGGGCCGGCAACGGATACGCAGTATTTT.

J is TRBJ1-1 and V is TRBV6-5, with D perhaps TRBD1 (5 bases). The CDR3 totals 13 residues. Between the trimmed V and J ends, which lost 9 bases and 4 bases, there was a span of 15 bases. Germline V gene data show CDR1 as MNHEY and CDR2 as SVGAGI. The CDR3 DNA sequence: TGTGCCAGTTCGGCCAGGGCTAGCACTGAAGCTTTCTTT. This sequence encodes CASSARASTEAFF.

The chain has TRBV24-1 and TRBJ2-2, with D tentatively TRBD1 (6 bases). CDR3 length equals 14 residues. V shed 9 bases and J shed 6 bases, with 16 bases lying between them. CDR1 is KGHDR and CDR2 is SFDVKD in the germline V gene. CDR3 region: CATGVPGVAGELFF. CDR3 in DNA: TGTGCCACCGGAGTGCCAGGGGTTGCCGGGGAGCTGTTTTTT.

This chain uses TRBV20-1 with TRBJ1-1; TRBD1 matches 7 bases. Trimming at V came to 3 bases and at J to 7 bases, leaving 5 bases not matched to a gene. The CDR3 spans 12 residues. Looked up from germline, CDR1 is DFQATT and CDR2 is SNEGSKA (reference sequence). CDR3 amino acids: CSASSQGSEAFF. CDR3 bases: TGCAGTGCTAGCTCACAGGGGAGTGAAGCTTTCTTT.

The CDR3 spells CASSILDNEQYF. CDR3 bases: TGTGCCAGCAGCATTCTAGACAATGAGCAGTACTTC. J is TRBJ2-5 and V is TRBV6-2 or TRBV6-3; D unclear. Trimming shortened V by 6 bases and J by 11 bases, and 16 bases separated the two germline ends. The CDR3 totals 12 residues. The germline V gene has CDR1 MNHEY and CDR2 SVGEGT.

The rearrangement links TRBV5-4 to TRBJ2-7; 10 bases line up with TRBD2. The J call may be mistaken, given a closer DNA end match to TRBJ2-5. There are 16 residues in the CDR3. Per the germline V gene, CDR1 is SGHNT and CDR2 is YYREEE (reference sequence). CDR3 sequence reads: CASSPKAGGPGETQYF. The DNA for the CDR3 is TGTGCCAGCAGTCCAAAAGCGGGAGGGCCTGGGGAGACCCAGTACTTC.

This chain joins TRBV3-1 and TRBJ2-6; no firm D call. The CDR3 consists of 19 residues. Germline assignment: CDR1 LGHDT and CDR2 YNNKEL (reference sequence). Trimming removed 4 bases from V and 2 bases from J, with 21 bases in between. The CDR3 spells CASSPRVGQRLTGANVLTF. Written as DNA, the CDR3 is TGTGCCAGCAGCCCCCGGGTAGGCCAGAGGCTTACTGGGGCCAACGTCCTGACTTTC.

In regard to this clonotype: The junction does not match germline at one end; this may be a read error. The V call is TRBV6-5, the J call TRBJ2-7, with 7 nucleotides matching TRBD2. The CDR3 is 13 amino acids. The germline V gene encodes CDR1 MNHEY and CDR2 SVGAGI. The CDR3 protein is CASRLAVAYKQYF. The CDR3 DNA is TGTGCCAGCAGGCTAGCGGTTGCCTACAAGCAGTACTTC.

The J gene is TRBJ2-7, the V gene TRBV3-1, with D tentatively TRBD2 (5 bases). This CDR3 contains 16 residues. Germline loops: CDR1 LGHDT, CDR2 YNNKEL (reference sequence). V gave up 1 base and J gave up 0 bases, with 13 bases separating them. The CDR3 reads CASSQAGTTSSYEQYF. CDR3 nucleotides: TGTGCCAGCAGCCAAGCGGGAACGACGAGCTCCTACGAGCAGTACTTC.

This rearrangement joins TRBV7-2 to TRBJ1-5, with 8 bases that match TRBD1. Germline assignment: CDR1 SGHTA and CDR2 FQGNSA. V trimming: 5 bases; J trimming: 11 bases; junction bases outside the gene matches: 5. The CDR3 is 12 amino acids. The CDR3 loop is CASSPQGAAQHF. The CDR3 DNA reads TGTGCCAGCAGCCCCCAGGGGGCGGCCCAGCATTTT.

The chain employs TRBV6-6 and TRBJ1-2, with 7 positions matching TRBD1. Trimming cost V 6 bases and J 5 bases; bases outside gene matches: 9. Germline V lookup: CDR1 MNHNY, CDR2 SVGAGI (reference sequence). This CDR3 is built from 14 residues. CDR3 sequence: CASSKDRNLYGYTF. Written as DNA, the CDR3 is TGTGCCAGCAGCAAGGACAGGAATCTTTATGGCTACACCTTC.

V usage is TRBV20-1 and J usage is TRBJ2-3; TRBD2 matches at 9 bases. Unmatched junction bases numbered 9, after V lost 6 bases and J lost 2 bases. Germline values: CDR1 DFQATT, CDR2 SNEGSKA (reference sequence). The CDR3 contains 15 residues. This chain's CDR3 is CSAESGGGVTDTQYF. DNA of the CDR3: TGCAGTGCGGAATCTGGCGGGGGGGTCACAGATACGCAGTATTTT.

This clonotype was detected many times. V gene TRBV6-2 or TRBV6-3 combines with J gene TRBJ2-5, with 7 positions matching TRBD2. J gave up 4 bases and V 5 bases, and 1 base lay outside the gene matches. The V gene's germline CDR1 is MNHEY and CDR2 SVGEGT. The CDR3 has 12 amino acids. CDR3 sequence reads: CASSPSGETQYF. DNA of the CDR3: TGTGCCAGCAGTCCTAGCGGAGAGACCCAGTACTTC.

The CDR3 protein is CSASGAIKAQETQYF. CDR3 sequence (DNA): TGCAGTGCTAGCGGTGCCATAAAGGCCCAAGAGACCCAGTACTTC. The V gene is TRBV20-1, the J gene TRBJ2-5, with D unresolved. Per germline, CDR1 DFQATT and CDR2 SNEGSKA (reference sequence). The CDR3 is 15 amino acids. Between the trimmed V and J ends, which lost 3 bases and 1 base, there was a span of 15 bases.

CDR3 protein: CASISGTGNSLGNQPQHF. The DNA for the CDR3 is TGTGCCAGCATTTCCGGGACAGGGAATTCTTTGGGCAATCAGCCCCAGCATTTT. The chain carries TRBV6-5 and TRBJ1-5; TRBD1 aligns across 9 bases. Germline V gene lookup returns CDR1 MNHEY and CDR2 SVGAGI. Trimming took 7 bases from V and 2 from J; bases not matched to a gene: 15. The CDR3 sequence is 18 residues long.

The V gene is TRBV28, the J gene TRBJ2-1; D is unresolved. This CDR3 is built from 14 residues. Trimming cost V 6 bases and J 12 bases, with 21 bases left between them. Germline CDR1 reads MDHEN; CDR2 reads SYDVKM. CDR3 bases: TGTGCCAGCAGCCCTTCTCCCCCCTTCTGGGGGCAGTTCTTC. It yields the protein CASSPSPPFWGQFF.

This chain connects TRBV27 to TRBJ2-2, with D perhaps matching TRBD1 (7 bases). Deletions cut 3 bases from V and 1 base from J, with 12 bases between. The CDR3 runs 16 residues. Germline lookup yields CDR1 MNHEY and CDR2 SMNVEV (reference sequence). The DNA for the CDR3 is TGTGCCAGCAGTTTTGCAGGGGGGCGGAACACCGGGGAGCTGTTTTTT. Translation gives CASSFAGGRNTGELFF.

The chain has TRBV12-3 or TRBV12-4 and TRBJ1-6; maybe TRBD1 (6 bases). Trimming cost V 3 bases and J 9 bases, with 12 bases left between them. The CDR3 runs to 14 residues. This CDR3 reads CASSFTTGRSPLHF. CDR3 coding DNA: TGTGCCAGCAGTTTCACCACAGGGCGTTCACCCCTCCACTTT.

V gene TRBV6-4 combines with J gene TRBJ2-1, with TRBD2 matching 9 bases. The V segment lost 9 bases and the J segment 4 bases; nucleotides outside the gene matches: 28. CDR1 is MRHNA and CDR2 is SNTAGT in the germline V gene. There are 21 residues in the CDR3. In DNA, the CDR3 is TGTGCCAGTATCAACATCCGACTAGCGGAATTCCAGTGGGCCAGATACAATGAGCAGTTCTTC. Translation: CASINIRLAEFQWARYNEQFF.

The chain couples TRBV5-4 to TRBJ2-5; 12 bases fit TRBD2. The DNA end favors TRBJ2-7, so the J call may be wrong. The CDR3 extends over 14 amino acids. CDR1 and CDR2 from the germline V gene are SGHNT and YYREEE (reference sequence). CDR3 in DNA: TGTGCCAGCAGCGTAGGACTAGCGGGAAGCGAGCAGTACTTC. Translation gives CASSVGLAGSEQYF.

J is TRBJ2-3 and V is TRBV24-1; TRBD2 matches 8 bases. Trimming at V came to 10 bases and at J to 5 bases, leaving 19 bases not matched to a gene. Per the germline V gene, CDR1 is KGHDR and CDR2 is SFDVKD. CDR3 length equals 17 residues. In nucleotides, the CDR3 is TGTGCCACGCGCGATAGGCCGGGACGAGCGGGAGAAGATACGCAGTATTTT. Translated, it gives CATRDRPGRAGEDTQYF.

This clonotype was seen a handful of times. The chain employs TRBV27 and TRBJ2-5; D gene unclear. Per the germline V gene, CDR1 is MNHEY and CDR2 is SMNVEV (reference sequence). The CDR3 contains 16 residues. Trimming left V 8 bases short and J 0 bases short, with 19 bases between. The CDR3 loop reads CASEVKRNKNQETQYF. Written as DNA, the CDR3 is TGTGCCAGCGAAGTTAAGAGGAACAAAAACCAAGAGACCCAGTACTTC.

The chain couples TRBV7-2 to TRBJ2-1; D unclear. Germline values: CDR1 SGHTA, CDR2 FQGNSA. Between the trimmed V and J ends, which lost 7 bases and 4 bases, there was a span of 17 bases. The CDR3 extends over 15 amino acids. The CDR3 sequence: CASTPGYQPYNEQFF. In nucleotides, the CDR3 is TGTGCCAGCACTCCCGGATACCAGCCTTACAATGAGCAGTTCTTC.